The 3 T cell receptor beta chains in this list originate from one sample, sequenced in a study of T cells in Graves' hyperthyroidism and ophthalmopathy. TCR beta CDR3 region amplification was performed from RNA transcripts. A set of HTBI primers served as the primers for a first-round RT-PCR of the TCR CDR3. TCRdb processed the multiplex PCR reads anew with MiXCR; each CDR3 protein has one entry. The sample yields around 580,000 distinct CDR3 sequences, approximately 15% seen once. The sample comprised blood. The source is a woman aged 18-30 years with Graves' hyperthyroidism.

In this sample, this clonotype turned up a few times. V is TRBV2 and J is TRBJ2-1, with D possibly TRBD1 on 6 matching bases. Germline CDR1 and CDR2: SNHLY and FYNNEI. The V and J ends lost 7 bases and 8 bases respectively, with 24 bases between them. CDR3 length equals 16 residues. CDR3 bases: TGTGCCAGCAACCGGAAACGGGCAGGGGTGGTTGATGAGCAGTTCTTC. Translating it yields CASNRKRAGVVDEQFF.

Many counts were recorded for this clonotype. The chain has TRBV30 and TRBJ2-1; 12 nucleotides agree with TRBD2. Germline V gene data show CDR1 as GTSNPN and CDR2 as SVGIG (reference sequence). The CDR3 totals 14 residues. V shed 3 bases, J shed 8 bases, and the junction held 5 bases outside the gene matches. In DNA form, the CDR3 reads TGTGCCTGGAGGACTAGCGGGAGTTCCGATGAGCAGTTCTTC. It yields the protein CAWRTSGSSDEQFF.

This clonotype showed up just a few times. A single base separates this from a much larger clone, so it may be a read error. The CDR3 DNA follows: TGTGCCAGCAACGAGAACACTGAAGCTTCCTTT. Its translation is CASNENTEASF. The chain uses TRBV2 and TRBJ1-1, with no clear D. Germline CDR1 and CDR2: SNHLY and FYNNEI. This CDR3 has 11 residues.